The 12 T cell receptor beta chains given below trace back to one sample, sequenced in a study of blood T cell repertoires in COVID-19. This table comes from immunoSEQ multiplex PCR, and its TCRdb copy is limited to in-frame clones, with some not included. The data show about 310,000 clones, around 87% seen once. The sample taken for sequencing was peripheral blood. All receptors derive from a man in his fifties with active or convalescent COVID-19.

The chain carries TRBV29-1 and TRBJ1-5; D unclear. The CDR3 is made up of 13 amino acids. Deletions cut 2 bases from V and 2 bases from J, with 7 bases between. Per the germline V gene, CDR1 is SQVTM and CDR2 is ANQGSEA. CDR3 protein: CSVETGRNQPQHF. In DNA form, the CDR3 reads TGCAGCGTTGAAACGGGTCGCAATCAGCCCCAGCATTTT.

The rearrangement links TRBV5-6 to TRBJ1-1; D perhaps matches TRBD1 (5 bases). The germline CDR1 and CDR2 sequences are SGHDT and YYEEEE. Trimming cost V 0 bases and J 6 bases, with 9 bases left between them. The CDR3 contains 13 residues. This CDR3 is CASSLEGAPEAFF. The CDR3 nucleotides are TGTGCCAGCAGCTTGGAAGGGGCCCCTGAAGCTTTCTTT. The full variable domain, its missing parts supplied by reference TRBV5-6 and TRBJ1-1, is DAGVTQSPTHLIKTRGQQVTLRCSPKSGHDTVSWYQQALGQGPQFIFQYYEEEERQRGNFPDRFSGHQFPNYSSELNVNALLLGDSALYLCASSLEGAPEAFFGQGTRLTVV.

V is TRBV28 and J is TRBJ2-7; a possible D gene is TRBD2 (6 bases). V shed 3 bases and J shed 0 bases, with 12 bases lying between them. Germline CDR1 MDHEN, CDR2 SYDVKM. CDR3 length equals 15 residues. The CDR3 DNA is TGTGCCAGCAGTTTGGAGGGGCGCCTCTCCTACGAGCAGTACTTC. Translation: CASSLEGRLSYEQYF.

The J gene is TRBJ2-2, the V gene TRBV15; unclear D gene. Trimming stripped 3 bases from V and 7 bases from J, with 6 bases between. This CDR3 comprises 12 residues. Per the germline V gene, CDR1 is LNHNV and CDR2 is YYDKDF (reference sequence). CDR3 sequence reads: CATSRRSGELFF. CDR3 coding DNA: TGTGCCACCAGCAGGAGGAGCGGGGAGCTGTTTTTT.

The rearrangement joins TRBV27 to TRBJ2-7; 7 bases line up with TRBD2. V lost 5 bases, J lost 6 bases, and 13 bases stayed unmatched. The CDR3 length is 15 residues. Germline V gene data show CDR1 as MNHEY and CDR2 as SMNVEV (reference sequence). CDR3 sequence: CASSARTTSRVEQYF. CDR3 coding DNA: TGTGCCAGCAGTGCACGTACGACTAGCAGGGTCGAGCAGTACTTC.

This clone appeared once. The chain is built from TRBV5-4 and TRBJ2-2; 8 nucleotides line up with TRBD2. Losses at the gene ends were 0 bases for V and 4 bases for J; bases not matched to a gene: 2. Germline V CDR1 and CDR2: SGHNT, YYREEE (reference sequence). The CDR3 sequence is 15 residues long. This CDR3 reads CASSLGGGSTGELFF. The DNA of the CDR3 is TGTGCCAGCAGCTTGGGCGGGGGGAGCACCGGGGAGCTGTTTTTT.

This chain uses TRBV5-1 with TRBJ1-4; tentative D call: TRBD1 (5 bases). The CDR3 loop spans 15 amino acids. Germline V gives CDR1 SGHRS, CDR2 YFSETQ. V was clipped by 4 bases and J by 3 bases, with 13 bases between them. This chain's CDR3 is CASSLKGASNEKLFF. The CDR3 DNA follows: TGCGCCAGCAGCCTTAAAGGGGCTTCTAATGAAAAACTGTTTTTT. The full variable domain, with the rest looked up from reference TRBV5-1 and TRBJ1-4, is KAGVTQTPRYLIKTRGQQVTLSCSPISGHRSVSWYQQTPGQGLQFLFEYFSETQRNKGNFPGRFSGRQFSNSRSEMNVSTLELGDSALYLCASSLKGASNEKLFFGSGTQLSVL.

The chain combines TRBV2 with TRBJ2-1; the D gene is possibly TRBD2 (6 bases). V gave up 4 bases and J gave up 12 bases, with 16 bases separating them. The CDR3 covers 13 residues. The germline V gene encodes CDR1 SNHLY and CDR2 FYNNEI. In nucleotides, the CDR3 is TGTGCCAGCAGTGTTAGCGGTACTTCCGGGCAGTTCTTC. Amino acids: CASSVSGTSGQFF.

The genes are TRBV6-2 or TRBV6-3 and TRBJ2-5; perhaps TRBD1 as D (6 bases). Trimming shortened V by 5 bases and J by 5 bases, and 9 bases separated the two germline ends. The CDR3 is 12 amino acids. Germline assignment: CDR1 MNHEY and CDR2 SVGEGT. CDR3 protein: CASSQGLETQYF. The CDR3 DNA reads TGTGCCAGCAGTCAGGGGTTGGAGACCCAGTACTTC.

V usage is TRBV18 and J usage is TRBJ1-3, with a weak D call TRBD1 (6 bases). The CDR3 is made up of 15 amino acids. CDR1 and CDR2 (germline): KGHSH, LQKENI. The V and J ends lost 2 bases and 0 bases respectively, with 8 bases between them. CDR3 DNA sequence: TGTGCCAGCTCACCAGACAGGTACTCTGGAAACACCATATATTTT. Its protein is CASSPDRYSGNTIYF.

This chain links TRBV28 with TRBJ1-2; 7 nucleotides line up with TRBD1. V shed 7 bases, J shed 5 bases, and the junction held 10 bases outside the gene matches. The length of the CDR3 is 14 residues. CDR1 is MDHEN and CDR2 is SYDVKM in the germline V gene. The CDR3 loop reads CASIITTGWYGYTF. DNA for the CDR3: TGTGCCAGCATAATAACGACAGGGTGGTATGGCTACACCTTC.

This clone is a singleton in its sample. This sequence joins TRBV5-4 and TRBJ1-3; TRBD1 matches at 7 bases. Germline CDR1 reads SGHNT; CDR2 reads YYREEE (reference sequence). Trimming cost V 5 bases and J 0 bases; bases outside gene matches: 11. CDR3 length: 17 amino acids. The CDR3 protein is CASSSSSGTDSGNTIYF. The DNA for the CDR3 is TGTGCCAGCAGTAGTTCTAGCGGGACAGACTCTGGAAACACCATATATTTT.